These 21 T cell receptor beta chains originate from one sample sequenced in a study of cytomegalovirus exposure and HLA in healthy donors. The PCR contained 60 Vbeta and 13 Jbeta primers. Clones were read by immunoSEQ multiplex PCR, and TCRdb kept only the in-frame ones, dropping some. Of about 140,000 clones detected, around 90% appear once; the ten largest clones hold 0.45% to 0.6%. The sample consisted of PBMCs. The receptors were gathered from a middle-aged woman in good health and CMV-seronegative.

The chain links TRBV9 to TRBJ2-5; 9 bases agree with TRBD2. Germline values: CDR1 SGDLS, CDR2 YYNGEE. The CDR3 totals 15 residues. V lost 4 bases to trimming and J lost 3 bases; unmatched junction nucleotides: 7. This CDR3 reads CASSPGTSYEETQYF. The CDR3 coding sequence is TGTGCCAGCAGCCCCGGGACTAGCTACGAAGAGACCCAGTACTTC.

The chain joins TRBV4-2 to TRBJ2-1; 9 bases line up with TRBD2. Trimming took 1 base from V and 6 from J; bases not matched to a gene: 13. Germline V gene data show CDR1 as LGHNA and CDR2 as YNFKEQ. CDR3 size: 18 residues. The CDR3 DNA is TGTGCCAGCAGCCAAGGCCCCTCGCGACTAGCGGAGATCAATGAGCAGTTCTTC. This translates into CASSQGPSRLAEINEQFF.

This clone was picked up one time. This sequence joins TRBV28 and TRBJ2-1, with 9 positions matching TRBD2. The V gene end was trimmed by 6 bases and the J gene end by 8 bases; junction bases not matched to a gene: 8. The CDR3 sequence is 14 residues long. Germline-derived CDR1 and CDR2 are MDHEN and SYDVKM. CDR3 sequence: CASSPPGLAYEQFF. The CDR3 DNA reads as TGTGCCAGCAGCCCCCCGGGACTAGCCTATGAGCAGTTCTTC.

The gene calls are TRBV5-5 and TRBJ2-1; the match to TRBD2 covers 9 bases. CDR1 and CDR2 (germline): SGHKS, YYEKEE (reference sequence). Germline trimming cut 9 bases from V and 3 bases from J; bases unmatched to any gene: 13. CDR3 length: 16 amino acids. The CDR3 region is CATTRSREGLYNEQFF. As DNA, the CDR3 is TGTGCCACTACCCGCTCGCGGGAGGGTCTCTACAATGAGCAGTTCTTC.

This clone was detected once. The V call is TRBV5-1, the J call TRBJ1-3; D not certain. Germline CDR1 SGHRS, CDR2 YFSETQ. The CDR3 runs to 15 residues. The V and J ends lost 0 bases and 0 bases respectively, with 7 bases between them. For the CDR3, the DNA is TGCGCCAGCAGCTTGGATCAGAACTCTGGAAACACCATATATTTT. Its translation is CASSLDQNSGNTIYF.

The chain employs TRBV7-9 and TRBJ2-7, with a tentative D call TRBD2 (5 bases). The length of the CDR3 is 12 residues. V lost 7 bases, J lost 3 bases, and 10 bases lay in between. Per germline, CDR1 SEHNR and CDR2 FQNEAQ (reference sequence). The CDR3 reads CASTRGNYEQYF. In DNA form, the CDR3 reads TGTGCCAGCACCCGAGGGAACTACGAGCAGTACTTC. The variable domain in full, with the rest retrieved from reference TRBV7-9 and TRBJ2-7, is DTGVSQNPRHKITKRGQNVTFRCDPISEHNRLYWYRQTLGQGPEFLTYFQNEAQLEKSRLLSDRFSAERPKGSFSTLEIQRTEQGDSAMYLCASTRGNYEQYFGPGTRLTVT.

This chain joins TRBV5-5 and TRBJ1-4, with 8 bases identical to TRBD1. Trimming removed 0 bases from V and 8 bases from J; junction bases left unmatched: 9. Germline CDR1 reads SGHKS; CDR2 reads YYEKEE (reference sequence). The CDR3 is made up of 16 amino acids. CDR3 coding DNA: TGTGCCAGCAGCTTGGCGCCAGGGGGCGGGGGCGAAAAACTGTTTTTT. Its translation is CASSLAPGGGGEKLFF.

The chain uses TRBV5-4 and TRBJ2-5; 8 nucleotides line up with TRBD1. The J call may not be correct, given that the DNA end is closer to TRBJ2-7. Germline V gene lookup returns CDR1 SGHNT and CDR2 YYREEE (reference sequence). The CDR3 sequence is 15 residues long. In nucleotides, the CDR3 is TGTGCCAGCAGGCAGGACAGGGAGTTTACGCACGAGCAGTACTTC. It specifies CASRQDREFTHEQYF.

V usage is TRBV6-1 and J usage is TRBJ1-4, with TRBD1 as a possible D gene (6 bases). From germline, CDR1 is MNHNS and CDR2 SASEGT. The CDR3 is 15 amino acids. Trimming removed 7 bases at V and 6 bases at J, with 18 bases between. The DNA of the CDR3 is TGTGCCAGCACCACCACCCAGGGGCGAGATGAAAAACTGTTTTTT. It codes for CASTTTQGRDEKLFF.

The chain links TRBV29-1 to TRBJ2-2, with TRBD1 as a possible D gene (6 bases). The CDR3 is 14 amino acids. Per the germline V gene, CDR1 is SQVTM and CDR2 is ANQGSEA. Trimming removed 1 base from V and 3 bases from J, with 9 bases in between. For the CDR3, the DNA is TGCAGCGTTGAAGGGACAGCGGACACCGGGGAGCTGTTTTTT. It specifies CSVEGTADTGELFF.

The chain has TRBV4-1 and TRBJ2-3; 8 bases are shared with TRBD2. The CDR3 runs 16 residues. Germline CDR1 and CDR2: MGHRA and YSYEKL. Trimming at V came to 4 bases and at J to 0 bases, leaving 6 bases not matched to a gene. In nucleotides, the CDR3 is TGCGCCAGCAGCCTCCTACTAGCGGATAGCACAGATACGCAGTATTTT. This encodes CASSLLLADSTDTQYF.

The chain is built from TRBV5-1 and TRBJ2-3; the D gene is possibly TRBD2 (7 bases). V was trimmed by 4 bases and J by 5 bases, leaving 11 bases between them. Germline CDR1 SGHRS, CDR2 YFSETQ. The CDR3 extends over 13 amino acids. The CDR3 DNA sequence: TGCGCCAGCAGCAGGGGGGGGGTAGATACGCAGTATTTT. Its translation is CASSRGGVDTQYF.

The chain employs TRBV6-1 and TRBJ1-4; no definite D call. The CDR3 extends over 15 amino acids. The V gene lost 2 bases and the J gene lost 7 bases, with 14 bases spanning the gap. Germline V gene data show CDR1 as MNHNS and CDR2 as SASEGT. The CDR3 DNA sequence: TGTGCCAGCAGTGAATTCGGGAAGGTCCGTGAAAAACTGTTTTTT. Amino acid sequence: CASSEFGKVREKLFF.

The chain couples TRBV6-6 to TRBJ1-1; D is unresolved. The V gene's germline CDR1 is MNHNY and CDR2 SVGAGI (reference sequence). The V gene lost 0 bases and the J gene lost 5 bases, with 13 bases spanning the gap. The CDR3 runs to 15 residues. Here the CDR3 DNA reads TGTGCCAGCAGTTACTCCAATCGCCTAGCGACTGAAGCTTTCTTT. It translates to CASSYSNRLATEAFF.

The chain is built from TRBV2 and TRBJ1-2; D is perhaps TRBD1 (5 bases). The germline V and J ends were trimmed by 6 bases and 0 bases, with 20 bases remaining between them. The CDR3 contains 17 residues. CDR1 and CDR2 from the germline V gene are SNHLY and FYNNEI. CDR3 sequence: CASRDTGSAIPNYGYTF. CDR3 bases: TGTGCCAGCAGGGATACAGGTTCAGCTATTCCTAACTATGGCTACACCTTC.

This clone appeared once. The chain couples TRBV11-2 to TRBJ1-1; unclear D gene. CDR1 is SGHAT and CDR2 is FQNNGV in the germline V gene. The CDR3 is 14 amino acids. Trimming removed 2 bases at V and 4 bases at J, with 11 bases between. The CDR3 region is CASSLNAGITEAFF. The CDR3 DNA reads TGTGCCAGCAGCTTAAATGCGGGGATCACTGAAGCTTTCTTT.

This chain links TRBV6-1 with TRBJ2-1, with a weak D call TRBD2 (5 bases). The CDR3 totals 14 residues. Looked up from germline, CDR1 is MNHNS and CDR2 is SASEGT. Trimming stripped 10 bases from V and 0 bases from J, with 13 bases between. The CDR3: CATSRVSSYNEQFF. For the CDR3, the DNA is TGTGCCACCTCGCGGGTGAGCTCCTACAATGAGCAGTTCTTC.

CDR3 sequence: CASRRDVAVNEQFF. CDR3 nucleotides: TGTGCCAGCCGAAGAGACGTAGCGGTCAATGAGCAGTTCTTC. The gene calls are TRBV6-1 and TRBJ2-1; a weak D match, TRBD2 (6 bases). This CDR3 spans 14 amino acids. V was cut by 8 bases and J by 6 bases, with 17 bases left in between. From germline, CDR1 is MNHNS and CDR2 SASEGT.

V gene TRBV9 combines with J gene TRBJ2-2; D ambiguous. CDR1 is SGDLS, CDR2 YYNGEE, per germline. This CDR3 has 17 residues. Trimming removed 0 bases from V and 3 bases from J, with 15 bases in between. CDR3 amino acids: CASSVATETSDTGELFF. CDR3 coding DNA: TGTGCCAGCAGCGTAGCTACAGAGACGTCGGACACCGGGGAGCTGTTTTTT.

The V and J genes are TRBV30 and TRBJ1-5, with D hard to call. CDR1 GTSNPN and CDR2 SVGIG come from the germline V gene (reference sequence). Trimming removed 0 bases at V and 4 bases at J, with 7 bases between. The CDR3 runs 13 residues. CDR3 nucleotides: TGTGCCTGGAGTGTTGGGCGAAATCAGCCCCAGCATTTT. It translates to CAWSVGRNQPQHF.

The CDR3 DNA sequence: TGTGCCAGCAGTTACCAACATACTGGAAACACCATATATTTT. This translates into CASSYQHTGNTIYF. The J gene is TRBJ1-3, the V gene TRBV6-5; D gene unclear. V shed 2 bases and J shed 2 bases, with 7 bases lying between them. The CDR3 consists of 14 residues. CDR1 MNHEY and CDR2 SVGAGI come from the germline V gene.